A selection of T cell receptor beta chains follows, all from one sample in a study of PD-L1 blockade in urothelial cancer. Data came from immunoSEQ multiplex PCR; TCRdb stores just in-frame clones and leaves some out. Here the sample spans tens of thousands of clones, under 85% being singletons. Here the sequenced sample was PBMCs, taken around atezolizumab (anti-PD-L1) treatment. The receptors were gathered from a man aged 45-65 years with urothelial cancer. Both conserved end residues are part of each CDR3. The D gene is left open where the match is weak. Clone size is given for some rows only: seen once, a few or many times, or a class if the clone is expanded.

clone_size | j_call | v_call | d_call | cdr3_aa | cdr3_nt
. | TRBJ2-1 | TRBV7-2 | TRBD2 | CASSLPGLVRSNEQFF | TGTGCCAGCAGCTTACCGGGACTAGTCAGGTCCAATGAGCAGTTCTTC
few | TRBJ2-2 | TRBV5-1 | TRBD1 | CASSLSTGGNLGTGELFF | TGCGCCAGCAGCTTGAGCACAGGGGGCAATTTGGGGACCGGGGAGCTGTTTTTT
. | TRBJ2-5 | TRBV7-2 | TRBD2 | CASSSGLARVQETQYF | TGTGCCAGCAGCTCGGGACTAGCGAGAGTGCAAGAGACCCAGTACTTC
. | TRBJ1-3 | TRBV6-5 | TRBD1 | CASSYGQGYTIYF | TGTGCCAGCAGTTATGGACAGGGGTACACCATATATTTT
. | TRBJ1-6 | TRBV4-1 | . | CASSQESQGNSPLHF | TGCGCCAGCAGCCAAGAAAGTCAGGGAAATTCACCCCTCCACTTT
. | TRBJ1-1 | TRBV6-6 | . | CASSYQGGTEAFF | TGTGCCAGCAGTTACCAGGGAGGCACTGAAGCTTTCTTT
. | TRBJ2-1 | TRBV27 | TRBD2 | CASSSRTSGGTSYNEQFF | TGTGCCAGCAGTTCCCGGACTAGCGGGGGTACCTCCTACAATGAGCAGTTCTTC
once | TRBJ1-2 | TRBV2 | TRBD1 | CASSEGAIDNYGYTF | TGTGCCAGCTCAGAGGGGGCAATTGATAACTATGGCTACACCTTC
. | TRBJ2-3 | TRBV28 | . | CASTATGPSTDTQYF | TGTGCCAGCACCGCGACAGGTCCTAGCACAGATACGCAGTATTTT
. | TRBJ2-1 | TRBV7-3 | . | CASSLSGSGNEQFF | TGTGCCAGCAGCTTAAGTGGTAGCGGCAATGAGCAGTTCTTC
. | TRBJ2-7 | TRBV5-1 | . | CASSLESVGYEQYF | TGCGCCAGCAGCTTGGAAAGCGTGGGCTACGAGCAGTACTTC
. | TRBJ2-5 | TRBV4-2 | . | CASSQEGAGGKTQYF | TGTGCCAGCAGCCAAGAGGGGGCAGGGGGGAAGACCCAGTACTTC
. | TRBJ2-7 | TRBV2 | TRBD2 | CASSRTLVDQGSGSFQYF | TGTGCCAGCAGTAGAACGCTTGTAGATCAGGGTAGCGGGAGCTTTCAGTACTTC
. | TRBJ1-1 | TRBV18 | TRBD1 | CASSPRGQGFSTEAFF | TGTGCCAGCTCACCACGTGGACAGGGGTTTAGCACTGAAGCTTTCTTT
. | TRBJ2-5 | TRBV6-1 | . | CASIAGIETQYF | TGTGCCAGCATCGCAGGGATAGAGACCCAGTACTTC